This entry lists 21 T cell receptor beta chains sequenced from one sample in a study of long-term antiretroviral therapy in people with HIV (dated by TCRdb to the early 2020s). The immunoSEQ hsTCRB v3.0 assay was used at survey level resolution to sequence the TRB variable region. Held by TCRdb, this immuneACCESS table contains in-frame sequences only and omits some clones. Under half of the omission traces to an unresolved V gene where checked; the cause of the rest is unknown. The sample profile shows around 11,000 clones; approximately 90% of them were found once. Under 25% of the sample comes from the top ten. The sequencing here drew on unsorted PBMCs, taken 0.2 years before starting antiretroviral therapy. All receptors come from a woman in her forties with HIV.

The V and J genes are TRBV4-3 and TRBJ1-1; D unresolved. V was shortened by 0 bases and J by 1 base, with 9 bases between the two germline ends. The CDR3 has 15 residues. Germline loops: CDR1 LGHNA, CDR2 YSLEER. CDR3 in amino acids: CASSQEWLQNTEAFF. The DNA of the CDR3 is TGCGCCAGCAGCCAAGAGTGGTTGCAGAACACTGAAGCTTTCTTT.

This clone appeared a few times. The rearrangement uses TRBV10-2 and TRBJ1-2; tentative D call: TRBD1 (5 bases). Germline V gene data show CDR1 as WSHSY and CDR2 as SAAADI. This CDR3 is built from 14 residues. Trimming pared 2 bases from V and 4 bases from J, leaving 11 bases between. CDR3 nucleotides: TGCGCCAGCAGTGAGGGAGGGGCAAGCTATGGCTACACCTTC. Translated: CASSEGGASYGYTF.

The CDR3 loop reads CASSPNSDSTQPQHF. The CDR3 bases are TGTGCCAGCTCACCGAACAGCGACTCGACTCAGCCCCAGCATTTT. The chain is built from TRBV18 and TRBJ1-5; D gene uncertain. Trimming removed 3 bases at V and 6 bases at J, with 15 bases between. The germline gives CDR1 KGHSH, CDR2 LQKENI. This CDR3 is 15 amino acids long. Full variable domain (outside the CDR3, taken from reference TRBV18 and TRBJ1-5): NAGVMQNPRHLVRRRGQEARLRCSPMKGHSHVYWYRQLPEEGLKFMVYLQKENIIDESGMPKERFSAEFPKEGPSILRIQQVVRGDSAAYFCASSPNSDSTQPQHFGDGTRLSIL.

The V call is TRBV7-2, the J call TRBJ2-1, with D hard to call. Germline V gene data show CDR1 as SGHTA and CDR2 as FQGNSA. V was pared by 5 bases and J by 0 bases, with 17 bases between. The CDR3 has 17 residues. The CDR3 nucleotides are TGTGCCAGCAGCCTTACGCTGGGCAGGTCCTCCTACAATGAGCAGTTCTTC. It specifies CASSLTLGRSSYNEQFF.

The J gene is TRBJ1-1, the V gene TRBV25-1; D unresolved. CDR3 length: 14 residues. Germline values: CDR1 MGHDK, CDR2 SYGVNS. Trimming removed 1 base at V and 1 base at J, with 7 bases between. CDR3 protein: CASSELWENTEAFF. CDR3 sequence (DNA): TGTGCCAGCAGTGAATTGTGGGAGAACACTGAAGCTTTCTTT. Full variable domain (outside the CDR3, taken from reference TRBV25-1 and TRBJ1-1): EADIYQTPRYLVIGTGKKITLECSQTMGHDKMYWYQQDPGMELHLIHYSYGVNSTEKGDLSSESTVSRIRTEHFPLTLESARPSHTSQYLCASSELWENTEAFFGQGTRLTVV.

CDR3: CASSFLGLAGDEGTQYF. The CDR3 DNA follows: TGTGCCAGCAGCTTTTTGGGACTAGCGGGGGACGAAGGAACGCAGTATTTT. The chain has TRBV11-3 and TRBJ2-3, with 14 positions matching TRBD2. The CDR3 loop spans 17 amino acids. V lost 3 bases, J lost 9 bases, and 11 bases stayed unmatched. Germline CDR1 SGHNT, CDR2 YENEEA.

V gene TRBV13 combines with J gene TRBJ2-7; 10 bases line up with TRBD2. With 0 bases clipped from V and 0 bases from J, the junction kept 5 bases outside the gene matches. The germline V gene has CDR1 PRHDT and CDR2 FYEKMQ (reference sequence). CDR3 length: 17 residues. The chain's CDR3 is CASSLGGPSGGSYEQYF. The DNA for the CDR3 is TGTGCCAGCAGCTTAGGCGGGCCTAGCGGGGGCTCCTACGAGCAGTACTTC. The full variable domain, its missing parts supplied by reference TRBV13 and TRBJ2-7, is AAGVIQSPRHLIKEKRETATLKCYPIPRHDTVYWYQQGPGQDPQFLISFYEKMQSDKGSIPDRFSAQQFSDYHSELNMSSLELGDSALYFCASSLGGPSGGSYEQYFGPGTRLTVT.

Sample share makes this clone large. V and J are TRBV10-3 and TRBJ1-2; 7 bases fit TRBD1. The CDR3 length is 16 residues. Germline V gives CDR1 ENHRY, CDR2 SYGVKD. V gave up 8 bases and J gave up 3 bases; unmatched junction bases: 15. The CDR3 is CAIPEREGTDDYGYTF. The CDR3 nucleotides are TGTGCCATCCCCGAACGGGAGGGGACAGACGACTATGGCTACACCTTC.

The chain combines TRBV5-4 with TRBJ2-5; D is unclear. The ends were cut back, 0 bases at V and 1 base at J, with 13 bases in the middle. The CDR3 totals 16 residues. CDR1 SGHNT and CDR2 YYREEE come from the germline V gene (reference sequence). The CDR3 bases are TGTGCCAGCAGCTTGGCCTTCGGTGCTTCCCAAGAGACCCAGTACTTC. Translation gives CASSLAFGASQETQYF. Together with reference TRBV5-4 and TRBJ2-5, the CDR3 gives the full variable domain: ETGVTQSPTHLIKTRGQQVTLRCSSQSGHNTVSWYQQALGQGPQFIFQYYREEENGRGNFPPRFSGLQFPNYSSELNVNALELDDSALYLCASSLAFGASQETQYFGPGTRLLVL.

The gene calls are TRBV7-9 and TRBJ2-6, with a tentative D call TRBD2 (6 bases). Germline loops: CDR1 SEHNR, CDR2 FQNEAQ (reference sequence). Trimming took off 3 bases at V and 6 bases at J, with 12 bases between the two ends. This CDR3 is 15 amino acids long. The CDR3 protein is CASSLGDSLANVLTF. In DNA form, the CDR3 reads TGTGCCAGCAGCTTGGGGGACTCACTGGCCAACGTCCTGACTTTC.

The rearrangement joins TRBV7-9 to TRBJ2-7; D call uncertain. The CDR3 is 14 residues long. Germline V gives CDR1 SEHNR, CDR2 FQNEAQ (reference sequence). Trimming cost V 5 bases and J 1 base, with 12 bases left between them. As DNA, the CDR3 is TGTGCCAGCAGCAAACCCGACATATCCTACGAGCAGTACTTC. Protein product: CASSKPDISYEQYF.

The chain joins TRBV5-1 to TRBJ2-7; possible D gene TRBD2, 7 bases. This CDR3 spans 16 amino acids. V lost 0 bases, J lost 6 bases, and 19 bases lay in between. Germline lookup yields CDR1 SGHRS and CDR2 YFSETQ. The CDR3 nucleotides read TGCGCCAGCAGCTTGGGCGGGAGTACAGGGTACACCGAGCAGTACTTC. Residues: CASSLGGSTGYTEQYF.

J is TRBJ2-7 and V is TRBV5-1; D uncertain. With 5 bases removed from V and 2 bases from J, the gap between germline ends came to 8 bases. The CDR3 has 12 residues. Germline assignment: CDR1 SGHRS and CDR2 YFSETQ. CDR3: CASREGTYEQYF. DNA for the CDR3: TGCGCCAGCAGAGAAGGGACCTACGAGCAGTACTTC.

The CDR3 here is CASSLYAGGPYNEQFF. As DNA, the CDR3 is TGTGCCAGCAGCTTATACGCCGGGGGCCCATACAATGAGCAGTTCTTC. The chain uses TRBV7-9 and TRBJ2-1; D may correspond to TRBD1 or TRBD2 (6 bases each). Trimming stripped 2 bases from V and 4 bases from J, with 15 bases between. Germline V gives CDR1 SEHNR, CDR2 FQNEAQ (reference sequence). This CDR3 has 16 amino acids.

The V gene is TRBV4-3, the J gene TRBJ2-3, with D possibly being TRBD1 or TRBD2 (5 bases each). This CDR3 is 14 amino acids long. Per germline, CDR1 LGHNA and CDR2 YSLEER. The V gene lost 3 bases and the J gene lost 0 bases, with 7 bases spanning the gap. DNA of the CDR3: TGCGCCAGCAGCCATGGGGGTAGCACAGATACGCAGTATTTT. As protein: CASSHGGSTDTQYF.

This rearrangement joins TRBV7-9 to TRBJ2-5; 9 positions agree with TRBD1. The CDR3 totals 18 residues. After removal of 5 bases from V and 3 bases from J, the junction contained 16 bases not matched to a gene. Germline assignment: CDR1 SEHNR and CDR2 FQNEAQ (reference sequence). In DNA, the CDR3 is TGTGCCAGCAGCCCCGGGGTATCGGGACAGGGATTCGAAGAGACCCAGTACTTC. This gives the protein CASSPGVSGQGFEETQYF.

The chain recombines TRBV5-4 with TRBJ1-1; D unresolved. Germline V CDR1 and CDR2: SGHNT, YYREEE (reference sequence). The CDR3 runs 14 residues. Trimming stripped 4 bases from V and 4 bases from J, with 14 bases between. In nucleotides, the CDR3 is TGTGCCAGCAGCCCTGACCCCCGGACCACTGAAGCTTTCTTT. Translating gives CASSPDPRTTEAFF.

CDR3 sequence (DNA): TGTGCTAGTGGTTTGACACTGGTTCCAACTTCGAGCACTGAAGCTTTCTTT. Translation gives CASGLTLVPTSSTEAFF. The chain uses TRBV12-5 and TRBJ1-1; D remains ambiguous. The CDR3 contains 17 residues. The ends were cut back, 2 bases at V and 4 bases at J, with 20 bases in the middle. CDR1 LGHNT and CDR2 FRNRAP come from the germline V gene.

A single count supports this clone. J is TRBJ2-3 and V is TRBV29-1; TRBD2 matches at 16 bases. The CDR3 covers 19 residues. Germline lookup yields CDR1 SQVTM and CDR2 ANQGSEA. V trimming: 4 bases; J trimming: 1 base; junction bases outside the gene matches: 11. The CDR3 DNA reads as TGCAGCGTTGGACCGCCGGGACTAGCGGGGGGGCCCGGCACAGATACGCAGTATTTT. The encoded protein is CSVGPPGLAGGPGTDTQYF.

The rearrangement links TRBV28 to TRBJ1-6; possible D gene TRBD1, 6 bases. The CDR3 is 15 residues long. Germline V gene lookup returns CDR1 MDHEN and CDR2 SYDVKM. V lost 6 bases and J lost 9, with 18 bases in between. The CDR3 nucleotides are TGTGCCAGCAGCCAAACCCAGGGACAAGGTTCACCCCTCCACTTT. This encodes CASSQTQGQGSPLHF.

The chain couples TRBV11-2 to TRBJ2-5, with 7 bases identical to TRBD1. Germline assignment: CDR1 SGHAT and CDR2 FQNNGV. The J segment lost 2 bases and the V segment lost 4 bases, leaving 16 bases of the junction unmatched. This CDR3 has 18 residues. The CDR3 DNA sequence: TGTGCCAGCAGCTCTCCCTCCCGGGACAGAATTCTGCAAGAGACCCAGTACTTC. Protein product: CASSSPSRDRILQETQYF.